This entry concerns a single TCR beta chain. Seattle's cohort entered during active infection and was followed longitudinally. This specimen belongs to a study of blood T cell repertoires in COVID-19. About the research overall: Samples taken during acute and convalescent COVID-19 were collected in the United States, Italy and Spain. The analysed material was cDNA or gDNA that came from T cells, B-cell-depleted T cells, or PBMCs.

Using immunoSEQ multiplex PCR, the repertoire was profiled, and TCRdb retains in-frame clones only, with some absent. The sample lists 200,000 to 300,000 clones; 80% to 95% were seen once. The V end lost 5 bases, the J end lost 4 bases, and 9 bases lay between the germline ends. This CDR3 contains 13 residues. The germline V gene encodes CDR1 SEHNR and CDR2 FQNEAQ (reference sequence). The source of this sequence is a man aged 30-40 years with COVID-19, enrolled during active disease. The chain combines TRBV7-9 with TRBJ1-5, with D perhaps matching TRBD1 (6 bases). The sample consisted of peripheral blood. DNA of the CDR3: TGTGCCAGCAGCCCTGGACAGAATCAGCCCCAGCATTTT. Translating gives CASSPGQNQPQHF.